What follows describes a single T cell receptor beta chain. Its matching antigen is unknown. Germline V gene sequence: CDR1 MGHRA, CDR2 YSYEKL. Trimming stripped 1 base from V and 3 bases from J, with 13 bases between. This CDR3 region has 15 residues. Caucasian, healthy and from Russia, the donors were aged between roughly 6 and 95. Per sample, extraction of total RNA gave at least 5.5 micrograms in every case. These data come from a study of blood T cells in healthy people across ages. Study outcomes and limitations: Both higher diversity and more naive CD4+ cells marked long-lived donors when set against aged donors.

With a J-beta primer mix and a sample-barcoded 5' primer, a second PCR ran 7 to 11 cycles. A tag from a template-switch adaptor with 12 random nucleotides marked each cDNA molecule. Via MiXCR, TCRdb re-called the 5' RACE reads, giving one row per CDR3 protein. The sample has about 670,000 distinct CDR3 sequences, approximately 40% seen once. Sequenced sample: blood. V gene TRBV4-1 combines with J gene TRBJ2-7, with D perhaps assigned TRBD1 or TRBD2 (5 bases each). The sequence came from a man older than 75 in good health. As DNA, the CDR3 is TGCGCCAGCAGCCAAGTGAGCGATGGGGGCTACGAGCAGTACTTC. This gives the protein CASSQVSDGGYEQYF.